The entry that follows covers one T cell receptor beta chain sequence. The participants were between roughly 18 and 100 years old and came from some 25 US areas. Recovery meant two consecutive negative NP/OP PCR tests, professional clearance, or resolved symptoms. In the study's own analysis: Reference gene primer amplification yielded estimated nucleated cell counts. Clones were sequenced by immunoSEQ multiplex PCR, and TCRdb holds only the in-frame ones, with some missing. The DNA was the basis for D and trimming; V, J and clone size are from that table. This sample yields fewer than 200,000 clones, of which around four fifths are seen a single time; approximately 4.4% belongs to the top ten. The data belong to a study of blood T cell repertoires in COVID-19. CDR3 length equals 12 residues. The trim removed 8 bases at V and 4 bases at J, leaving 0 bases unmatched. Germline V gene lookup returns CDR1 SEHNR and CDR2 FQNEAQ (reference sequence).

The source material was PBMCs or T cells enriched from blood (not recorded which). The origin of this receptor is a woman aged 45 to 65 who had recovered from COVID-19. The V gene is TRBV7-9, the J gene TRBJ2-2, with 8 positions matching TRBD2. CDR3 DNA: TGTGCCAGCGCGGGGGGCACCGGGGAGCTGTTTTTT. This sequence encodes CASAGGTGELFF.